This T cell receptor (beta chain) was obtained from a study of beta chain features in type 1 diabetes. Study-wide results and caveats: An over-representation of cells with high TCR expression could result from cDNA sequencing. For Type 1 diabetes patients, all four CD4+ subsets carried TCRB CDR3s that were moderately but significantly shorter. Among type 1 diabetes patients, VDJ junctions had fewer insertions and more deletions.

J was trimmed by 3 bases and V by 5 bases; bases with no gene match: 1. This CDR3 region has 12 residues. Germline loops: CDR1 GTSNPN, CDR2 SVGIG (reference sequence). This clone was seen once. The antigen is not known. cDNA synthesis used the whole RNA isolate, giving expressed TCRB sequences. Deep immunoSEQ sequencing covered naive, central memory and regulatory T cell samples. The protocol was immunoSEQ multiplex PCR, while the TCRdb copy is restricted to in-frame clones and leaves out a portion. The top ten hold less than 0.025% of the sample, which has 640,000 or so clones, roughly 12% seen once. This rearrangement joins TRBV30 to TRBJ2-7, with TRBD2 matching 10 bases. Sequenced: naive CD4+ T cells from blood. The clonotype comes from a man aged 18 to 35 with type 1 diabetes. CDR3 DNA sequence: TGTGCCTGGGCTAGCGGGGGCTACGAGCAGTACTTC. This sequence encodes CAWASGGYEQYF.